This TCR beta chain was sequenced in a study of blood T cells in healthy people across ages. The study, taken as a whole, reports: Nothing was known about donor CMV status, and this possibly confounded expanded clonotype changes. Strong correlation existed between TCR beta diversity and naive T cell percentage.

CDR1 and CDR2 (germline): SEHNR, FQNEAQ (reference sequence). This CDR3 has 13 residues. Trimming took off 1 base at V and 6 bases at J, with 9 bases between the two ends. Per sample, extraction of total RNA gave at least 6 micrograms in every case. Concerning this clonotype: The antigen is not known.

With a J-beta primer mix and a sample-barcoded 5' primer, a second PCR ran about 7 to 11 cycles. TCRdb ran MiXCR on the 5' RACE reads and lists one entry per CDR3 protein. Of about 1.8 million distinct CDR3 sequences in the sample, less than 50% are singletons; the top ten hold roughly 2%. Source material: blood. The sequence was obtained from a woman between 40 and 50 years old in good health. The genes are TRBV7-9 and TRBJ2-5; D unresolved. The CDR3 sequence: CASSLDVSQTQYF. In DNA form, the CDR3 reads TGTGCCAGCAGCTTAGACGTCAGCCAGACCCAGTACTTC.